Presented here are 24 T cell receptor beta chains from one specimen sequenced in a study of blood T cells in healthy people across ages. The use of a sample-barcoded 5' primer and a J-beta primer mix characterized a second PCR of about 7 to 12 cycles. Using its own MiXCR run on the 5' RACE reads, TCRdb lists one record per CDR3 protein. This table has 800,000 to 1,000,000 distinct CDR3 sequences, roughly 50% appearing once. The sample taken for sequencing was blood. The receptor source for this set is a young man in good health.

This sequence joins TRBV5-5 and TRBJ1-4; 7 nucleotides align to TRBD1. Trimming cost V 4 bases and J 2 bases; bases outside gene matches: 5. CDR1 and CDR2 (germline): SGHKS, YYEKEE (reference sequence). CDR3 length: 15 amino acids. Here the CDR3 reads CASSPPQGTNEKLFF. CDR3 DNA sequence: TGTGCCAGCAGCCCACCACAGGGGACTAATGAAAAACTGTTTTTT.

The sample holds a few counts of this clonotype. J is TRBJ2-5 and V is TRBV28; D is unclear. The CDR3 contains 11 residues. From germline, CDR1 is MDHEN and CDR2 SYDVKM. The V and J ends lost 11 bases and 3 bases respectively, with 10 bases between them. The CDR3 DNA reads TGTGCCTCGGACCGGGAAGAGACCCAGTACTTC. Protein: CASDREETQYF.

This clonotype has more than one count but fewer than ten. The gene calls are TRBV11-3 and TRBJ2-3; no clear D gene. CDR1 and CDR2 from the germline V gene are SGHNT and YENEEA. With 0 bases removed from V and 4 bases from J, the gap between germline ends came to 5 bases. CDR3 size: 13 residues. CDR3 sequence: CASSLETSDTQYF. Written as DNA, the CDR3 is TGTGCCAGCAGCTTAGAAACATCAGATACGCAGTATTTT.

A note on this clonotype: Compared with germline, one end of the junction differs, possibly owing to a read error. This chain joins TRBV12-3 or TRBV12-4 and TRBJ2-3; 7 bases are shared with TRBD2. The CDR3 totals 11 residues. The CDR3 coding sequence is TGTGCCAGCGGGAGGGAAGATACGCAATATTTT. The encoded protein is CASGREDTQYF.

This clonotype was counted only a few times. V and J are TRBV5-1 and TRBJ2-3, with TRBD2 identical over 10 bases. This CDR3 spans 16 amino acids. The V gene's germline CDR1 is SGHRS and CDR2 YFSETQ. V was clipped by 2 bases and J by 6 bases; unmatched bases: 9. The CDR3, as DNA: TGCGCCAGCAGCTTTGAGGAGCGGGGGGGCCTGGATACGCAGTATTTT. It yields the protein CASSFEERGGLDTQYF.

This clonotype was seen a handful of times. The chain couples TRBV4-1 to TRBJ1-6, with a weak D call TRBD1 (6 bases). CDR3 length equals 18 residues. The germline V gene encodes CDR1 MGHRA and CDR2 YSYEKL. V was pared by 2 bases and J by 2 bases, with 16 bases between. Here the CDR3 reads CASSQSPSGVTYNSPLHF. As DNA, the CDR3 is TGCGCCAGCAGCCAATCCCCGTCAGGGGTGACCTATAATTCACCCCTCCACTTT.

The table lists this clonotype with a count of one. The rearrangement joins TRBV28 to TRBJ2-5; 10 bases fit TRBD1. Germline V gene data show CDR1 as MDHEN and CDR2 as SYDVKM. Unmatched junction bases numbered 6, after V lost 8 bases and J lost 0 bases. This CDR3 has 15 amino acids. CDR3 coding DNA: TGTGCCAGCTCGGGGACAGGGGCGTACCAAGAGACCCAGTACTTC. Protein product: CASSGTGAYQETQYF.

The V and J genes are TRBV29-1 and TRBJ1-4, with TRBD1 as a possible D gene (5 bases). CDR1 is SQVTM and CDR2 is ANQGSEA in the germline V gene. The CDR3 has 13 residues. Trimming cost V 4 bases and J 7 bases, with 13 bases left between them. CDR3 nucleotide sequence: TGCAGCGTTGGGTCAGCCCAGGGTGAAAAACTGTTTTTT. This gives the protein CSVGSAQGEKLFF.

The chain couples TRBV7-2 to TRBJ2-5, with TRBD1 matching 8 bases. The DNA end is a closer match to TRBJ2-7, so the J assignment may be wrong. The CDR3 loop spans 15 amino acids. Germline V CDR1 and CDR2: SGHTA, FQGNSA. The CDR3 here is CASSKAGTGSYEQYF. In nucleotides, the CDR3 is TGTGCCAGCAGCAAGGCCGGGACAGGATCCTACGAGCAGTACTTC.

This sequence joins TRBV28 and TRBJ2-2; unclear D gene. CDR1 is MDHEN and CDR2 is SYDVKM in the germline V gene. The CDR3 extends over 13 amino acids. Trimming left V 6 bases short and J 1 base short, with 6 bases between. CDR3 nucleotides: TGTGCCAGCAGGTTCGAGAACACCGGGGAGCTGTTTTTT. Translation gives CASRFENTGELFF.

This clonotype turned up a few times. The chain carries TRBV12-3 or TRBV12-4 and TRBJ2-3, with TRBD2 as a possible D gene (7 bases). The CDR3 has 16 amino acids. V lost 6 bases and J 2 bases, leaving 18 bases between the germline ends. The DNA for the CDR3 is TGTGCCAGCAGCTCGAGGCGGGGGCCGTTCACAGATACGCAGTATTTT. Translating it yields CASSSRRGPFTDTQYF.

The chain is built from TRBV9 and TRBJ1-1, with no clear D. Trimming removed 2 bases from V and 0 bases from J, with 5 bases in between. CDR1 is SGDLS, CDR2 YYNGEE, per germline. The CDR3 has 13 amino acids. This CDR3 is CASSVEMNTEAFF. In nucleotides, the CDR3 is TGTGCCAGCAGCGTCGAGATGAACACTGAAGCTTTCTTT.

The V and J genes are TRBV12-3 or TRBV12-4 and TRBJ1-2; a possible D gene is TRBD1 (6 bases). Trimming removed 8 bases from V and 7 bases from J, with 17 bases in between. The CDR3 runs to 13 residues. The DNA of the CDR3 is TGTGCCAGCCTTCGGGCGGGGGGCGCTGGCTACACCTTC. As protein: CASLRAGGAGYTF.

The chain links TRBV5-1 to TRBJ2-1, with D perhaps assigned TRBD1 or TRBD2 (5 bases each). This CDR3 is built from 14 residues. CDR1 SGHRS and CDR2 YFSETQ come from the germline V gene. Between the trimmed V and J ends, which lost 5 bases and 4 bases, there was a span of 13 bases. The chain's CDR3 is CASRGTERYNEQFF. In DNA, the CDR3 is TGCGCCAGCAGAGGGACGGAGCGTTACAATGAGCAGTTCTTC. Combining the CDR3 with reference TRBV5-1 and TRBJ2-1 gives the whole variable domain KAGVTQTPRYLIKTRGQQVTLSCSPISGHRSVSWYQQTPGQGLQFLFEYFSETQRNKGNFPGRFSGRQFSNSRSEMNVSTLELGDSALYLCASRGTERYNEQFFGPGTRLTVL.

This chain uses TRBV20-1 with TRBJ1-2; TRBD1 agrees at 9 bases. Germline V lookup: CDR1 DFQATT, CDR2 SNEGSKA (reference sequence). Trimming cost V 6 bases and J 7 bases; bases outside gene matches: 9. The CDR3 spans 13 residues. The CDR3 DNA reads TGCAGTGCAGTTCGACAGGGGGTCGGTGGCTACACCTTC. It translates to CSAVRQGVGGYTF.

This chain joins TRBV12-3 or TRBV12-4 and TRBJ2-5; D remains ambiguous. The CDR3 is made up of 13 amino acids. Trimming took off 3 bases at V and 2 bases at J, with 7 bases between the two ends. The CDR3 region has the DNA TGTGCCAGCAGTTTGGGGAAACAAGAGACCCAGTACTTC. Translating gives CASSLGKQETQYF.

The V and J genes are TRBV6-1 and TRBJ2-1, with TRBD1 matching 7 bases. V shed 3 bases, J shed 10 bases, and the junction held 12 bases outside the gene matches. Germline V gene lookup returns CDR1 MNHNS and CDR2 SASEGT. This CDR3 spans 15 amino acids. Written as DNA, the CDR3 is TGTGCCAGCAGTGAGGTAGTAGGGGGCCGAGGCGAGCAGTTCTTC. Translated, it gives CASSEVVGGRGEQFF.

This clonotype was observed a single time. The rearrangement joins TRBV28 to TRBJ1-6, with D tentatively TRBD1 (5 bases). This CDR3 region has 14 residues. Trimming shortened V by 6 bases and J by 6 bases, and 12 bases separated the two germline ends. CDR1 and CDR2 (germline): MDHEN, SYDVKM. The CDR3 protein is CASRSPGLNSPLHF. For the CDR3, the DNA is TGTGCCAGCAGAAGTCCGGGGCTTAATTCACCCCTCCACTTT. Full variable domain (remainder filled in from reference TRBV28 and TRBJ1-6): DVKVTQSSRYLVKRTGEKVFLECVQDMDHENMFWYRQDPGLGLRLIYFSYDVKMKEKGDIPEGYSVSREKKERFSLILESASTNQTSMYLCASRSPGLNSPLHFGNGTRLTVT.

The chain couples TRBV6-2 or TRBV6-3 to TRBJ2-5; no clear D. Trimming took off 10 bases at V and 2 bases at J, with 14 bases between the two ends. CDR3 length: 13 residues. CDR1 and CDR2 (germline): MNHEY, SVGEGT. CDR3 in amino acids: CATGLLEQETQYF. CDR3 in DNA: TGTGCCACCGGGCTCTTAGAGCAAGAGACCCAGTACTTC.

Only a few counts were recorded for this clonotype. CDR3 sequence (DNA): TGTGCCAGCAGCTCAGGGTACCCTCTCTCGGATGAGCAGTTCTTC. It specifies CASSSGYPLSDEQFF. The genes are TRBV7-9 and TRBJ2-1; perhaps TRBD1 as D (5 bases). Germline CDR1 reads SEHNR; CDR2 reads FQNEAQ (reference sequence). The V gene lost 4 bases and the J gene lost 8 bases, with 18 bases spanning the gap. This CDR3 region has 15 residues. Together with reference TRBV7-9 and TRBJ2-1, the CDR3 gives the full variable domain: DTGVSQNPRHKITKRGQNVTFRCDPISEHNRLYWYRQTLGQGPEFLTYFQNEAQLEKSRLLSDRFSAERPKGSFSTLEIQRTEQGDSAMYLCASSSGYPLSDEQFFGPGTRLTVL.

The chain combines TRBV7-2 with TRBJ2-2, with D unresolved. This CDR3 comprises 13 residues. Germline CDR1 reads SGHTA; CDR2 reads FQGNSA. Trimming took 2 bases from V and 6 from J, leaving 7 bases between them. This CDR3 is CASSLRVAGELFF. The CDR3 DNA is TGTGCCAGCAGCTTAAGGGTCGCCGGGGAGCTGTTTTTT.

The chain links TRBV4-2 to TRBJ1-4; maybe TRBD1 (5 bases). Trimming stripped 0 bases from V and 8 bases from J, with 10 bases between. The germline gives CDR1 LGHNA, CDR2 YNFKEQ. This CDR3 spans 14 amino acids. The CDR3 DNA sequence: TGTGCCAGCAGCCAAGATCCCGGGGCGGAAAAACTGTTTTTT. Amino acids: CASSQDPGAEKLFF.

The chain's CDR3 is CSVGARTGAQGYTF. As DNA, the CDR3 is TGCAGTGTTGGCGCTCGTACAGGGGCTCAAGGCTACACCTTC. The V and J genes are TRBV20-1 and TRBJ1-2, with 7 nucleotides matching TRBD1. CDR1 DFQATT and CDR2 SNEGSKA come from the germline V gene (reference sequence). The CDR3 runs to 14 residues. V lost 7 bases and J lost 8; bases outside the gene matches: 16.

Comments on this clonotype: The junction departs from the called germline gene at one end, perhaps through a read error. The rearrangement joins TRBV4-1 to TRBJ2-7; tentative D call: TRBD2 (6 bases). This CDR3 has 14 amino acids. Germline V gene sequence: CDR1 MGHRA, CDR2 YSYEKL. In DNA, the CDR3 is TGCGCTAGCAGCCAAGAAGGCGGGGACTACGAGCAGTACTTC. It is translated as CASSQEGGDYEQYF.